The 9 T cell receptor beta chains below were found in one sample sequenced in a study of shared clonotypes between healthy human individuals. Profiled with immunoSEQ multiplex PCR; TCRdb holds only in-frame clones, not every one. The sample records approximately 340,000 clones, less than 85% being singletons. Sequencing input: memory CD4+ T cells sorted from blood. Subset reported: CD45RA-negative fraction. These receptors were collected from a man younger than 45 in good health.

This clone has just a few counts. The rearrangement joins TRBV5-1 to TRBJ2-6, with TRBD1 matching 7 bases. The CDR3 is made up of 15 amino acids. Trimming removed 7 bases from V and 0 bases from J; junction bases left unmatched: 4. Germline V lookup: CDR1 SGHRS, CDR2 YFSETQ. In DNA, the CDR3 is TGCGCCAGCCTCCCAGGGGGCTCTGGGGCCAACGTCCTGACTTTC. It codes for CASLPGGSGANVLTF.

The table lists this clone with a few counts. J is TRBJ2-1 and V is TRBV19; unclear D gene. V lost 1 base and J 6 bases, leaving 13 bases between the germline ends. The CDR3 spans 15 residues. Germline CDR1 is LNHDA and CDR2 is SQIVND (reference sequence). CDR3 loop: CASSIAVTLSNEQFF. Here the CDR3 DNA reads TGTGCCAGTAGTATAGCGGTAACTCTCAGCAATGAGCAGTTCTTC.

The rearrangement joins TRBV27 to TRBJ2-1; D not resolved. Trimming stripped 3 bases from V and 9 bases from J, with 6 bases between. The length of the CDR3 is 11 residues. Per the germline V gene, CDR1 is MNHEY and CDR2 is SMNVEV (reference sequence). This CDR3 reads CASSLGLEQFF. For the CDR3, the DNA is TGTGCCAGCAGTTTGGGCCTTGAGCAGTTCTTC.

V and J are TRBV7-2 and TRBJ1-3; TRBD1 is a possible D gene (6 bases). Trimming left V 3 bases short and J 3 bases short, with 18 bases between. The CDR3 is made up of 17 amino acids. The germline gives CDR1 SGHTA, CDR2 FQGNSA. The CDR3, as DNA: TGTGCCAGCAGCTTTACCCGCCGCGGGGGCCGTGGAAACACCATATATTTT. This gives the protein CASSFTRRGGRGNTIYF.

The rearrangement joins TRBV6-5 to TRBJ2-2; TRBD1 or TRBD2 may be the D gene (6 bases each). Germline V gene sequence: CDR1 MNHEY, CDR2 SVGAGI. The V gene lost 11 bases and the J gene lost 7 bases, with 20 bases spanning the gap. This CDR3 comprises 14 residues. The CDR3 protein is CASHGPGAIGELFF. The CDR3 region has the DNA TGTGCCTCTCACGGGCCGGGGGCGATCGGGGAGCTGTTTTTT.

The gene calls are TRBV5-1 and TRBJ1-3; 8 nucleotides match TRBD1. Germline V gene data show CDR1 as SGHRS and CDR2 as YFSETQ. This CDR3 comprises 17 residues. Unmatched junction bases numbered 9, after V lost 4 bases and J lost 0 bases. CDR3 sequence: CASSAQPGGSSGNTIYF. CDR3 nucleotide sequence: TGCGCCAGCAGCGCCCAACCAGGGGGCTCCTCTGGAAACACCATATATTTT. Supplemented by reference TRBV5-1 and TRBJ1-3, the full variable domain reads KAGVTQTPRYLIKTRGQQVTLSCSPISGHRSVSWYQQTPGQGLQFLFEYFSETQRNKGNFPGRFSGRQFSNSRSEMNVSTLELGDSALYLCASSAQPGGSSGNTIYFGEGSWLTVV.

The rearrangement joins TRBV15 to TRBJ1-1, with a tentative D call TRBD1 (5 bases). This CDR3 is 17 amino acids long. Germline V gene sequence: CDR1 LNHNV, CDR2 YYDKDF (reference sequence). Trimming took 0 bases from V and 1 from J, leaving 15 bases between them. The CDR3 spells CATSREVPGLKNTEAFF. The CDR3 DNA sequence: TGTGCCACCAGCAGAGAAGTTCCGGGACTGAAGAACACTGAAGCTTTCTTT. Full variable domain (missing parts from reference TRBV15 and TRBJ1-1): DAMVIQNPRYQVTQFGKPVTLSCSQTLNHNVMYWYQQKSSQAPKLLFHYYDKDFNNEADTPDNFQSRRPNTSFCFLDIRSPGLGDTAMYLCATSREVPGLKNTEAFFGQGTRLTVV.

The V call is TRBV15, the J call TRBJ2-7; D gene uncertain. Germline CDR1 LNHNV, CDR2 YYDKDF (reference sequence). With 6 bases removed from V and 6 bases from J, the gap between germline ends came to 9 bases. The CDR3 length is 11 residues. CDR3 nucleotides: TGTGCCACCAGTAACCCTTTCGAGCAGTACTTC. As protein: CATSNPFEQYF. Looking up the rest from reference TRBV15 and TRBJ2-7 gives the full variable domain: DAMVIQNPRYQVTQFGKPVTLSCSQTLNHNVMYWYQQKSSQAPKLLFHYYDKDFNNEADTPDNFQSRRPNTSFCFLDIRSPGLGDTAMYLCATSNPFEQYFGPGTRLTVT.

The chain combines TRBV7-9 with TRBJ2-1, with unresolved D. The CDR3 totals 11 residues. V lost 3 bases and J lost 9, with 6 bases in between. Germline CDR1 and CDR2: SEHNR and FQNEAQ (reference sequence). CDR3 protein: CASSLGFEQFF. In DNA form, the CDR3 reads TGTGCCAGCAGCTTGGGTTTTGAGCAGTTCTTC.